The 10 T cell receptor beta chains presented below share a single source sample, sequenced in a study of T-cell reconstitution after alpha-beta-depleted transplantation in children (TCRdb year 2016). The treatment or condition label, as the study defines it: allogeneic hematopoietic cell transplantation with graft depleted of TCRalphabeta T cells and CD19 B cells. Library construction relied on PCR. Sequencing instrument: Illumina HiSeq 2500. To normalize quantification of the TCRbeta repertoire, the TCR libraries were built with molecular barcoding that relied on unique molecular identifiers. TCRdb itself trimmed the public reads at Q25 with fastp, ran MiXCR and retained productive beta chains. Every distinct CDR3 protein forms one entry, paired with its most common genes and DNA. The sample table contains 250,000 to 300,000 distinct CDR3 sequences; only one count was recorded for around a tenth of them. The leading ten clones occupy 23% of the sample.

The sequenced sample was peripheral blood, obtained 180 days after TCRalphabeta/CD19-depleted stem cell transplant. The receptors were sampled from a male patient aged 2-10 years who had a stem cell transplant for chronic granulomatous disease, so the T cells may come from the graft donor.

This clonotype was recorded many times. V is TRBV6-5 and J is TRBJ2-7; 8 nucleotides align to TRBD2. Trimming cost V 2 bases and J 6 bases; bases outside gene matches: 9. CDR3 length equals 15 residues. Germline CDR1 reads MNHEY; CDR2 reads SVGAGI. The chain's CDR3 is CASSYGGLVLSEQYF. DNA for the CDR3: TGTGCCAGCAGTTACGGGGGACTAGTACTTTCCGAGCAGTACTTC.

There are many counts of this clonotype. The CDR3 DNA reads TGCAGTGCTAGGGTCCGGGGGGCGGTTGAAAAACTGTTTTTT. Its translation: CSARVRGAVEKLFF. The chain joins TRBV20-1 to TRBJ1-4; the D gene is possibly TRBD1 (6 bases). Germline V gene sequence: CDR1 DFQATT, CDR2 SNEGSKA (reference sequence). CDR3 length: 14 residues. The V end was cut by 3 bases, the J end by 7 bases, with 15 bases between.

Of note for this clonotype: A single base separates this from a much larger clone, so it may be a read error. In DNA, the CDR3 is TGCAGTGCTAGAGTAACAGCGGGGGCGGGCGAGCAGTCCTTC. Its protein product is CSARVTAGAGEQSF. V gene TRBV20-1 combines with J gene TRBJ2-7; 8 positions match TRBD2. The CDR3 is made up of 14 amino acids. The V gene's germline CDR1 is DFQATT and CDR2 SNEGSKA (reference sequence).

This clonotype was observed at least ten times. This sequence joins TRBV7-2 and TRBJ2-7, with TRBD2 identical over 8 bases. CDR1 and CDR2 (germline): SGHTA, FQGNSA. Trimming cost V 5 bases and J 4 bases; bases outside gene matches: 13. The CDR3 runs 16 residues. CDR3 DNA: TGTGCCAGCAGCCCTGAGCGGGAGAGGATCCAGTACGAGCAGTACTTC. This translates into CASSPERERIQYEQYF.

In this sample, this clonotype turned up many times. The CDR3 DNA sequence: TGTGCCAGCAGCTTAGACCGCACAGATACGCAGTATTTT. This encodes CASSLDRTDTQYF. The chain carries TRBV7-2 and TRBJ2-3; D remains ambiguous. The CDR3 loop spans 13 amino acids. Germline V gene sequence: CDR1 SGHTA, CDR2 FQGNSA. V was clipped by 1 base and J by 1 base, with 3 bases between them.

As regards this clonotype: Germline is not matched at one junction end, which may reflect a read error. CDR3 in amino acids: CASSLNRLAGVPGEPFF. CDR3 nucleotides: TGTGCCAGCAGCCTAAACCGACTAGCGGGAGTCCCCGGGGAGCCGTTTTTT. V is TRBV12-3 or TRBV12-4 and J is TRBJ2-2; 12 nucleotides agree with TRBD2. This CDR3 region has 17 residues.

In this sample, this clonotype turned up many times. This chain links TRBV14 with TRBJ2-2; 7 nucleotides align to TRBD1. Germline CDR1 SGHDN, CDR2 FVKESK. Trimming at V came to 1 base and at J to 4 bases, leaving 6 bases not matched to a gene. The CDR3 is 16 amino acids. CDR3 coding DNA: TGTGCCAGCAGCCAAGCTGGGACAGCCAGCACCGGGGAGCTGTTTTTT. Translating gives CASSQAGTASTGELFF.

This clonotype was seen many times. V usage is TRBV4-3 and J usage is TRBJ2-1, with TRBD2 matching over 12 bases. V dropped 3 bases and J dropped 7; count of bases not matched to a gene: 7. This CDR3 comprises 16 residues. Germline CDR1 LGHNA, CDR2 YSLEER. CDR3 amino acids: CASSHLAGGTLNEQFF. The CDR3 DNA follows: TGCGCCAGCAGCCACCTAGCGGGGGGGACCTTAAATGAGCAGTTCTTC.

This clonotype occurred many times. The J gene is TRBJ2-4, the V gene TRBV29-1, with D uncertain. The germline CDR1 and CDR2 sequences are SQVTM and ANQGSEA. This CDR3 contains 11 residues. V was shortened by 6 bases and J by 0 bases, with 3 bases between the two germline ends. The CDR3 coding sequence is TGCAGCGTACGAGCCAAAAACATTCAGTACTTC. Translating it yields CSVRAKNIQYF.

In its sample, this clonotype was seen many times. The V call is TRBV4-1, the J call TRBJ2-1; 9 bases line up with TRBD2. The germline V gene has CDR1 MGHRA and CDR2 YSYEKL. V was pared by 1 base and J by 8 bases, with 12 bases of the junction left unmatched. The CDR3 spans 17 residues. The CDR3, as DNA: TGCGCCAGCAGCCAAGCGGTTCGAGCGGGGGGTGGGGATGAGCAGTTCTTC. Amino acid sequence: CASSQAVRAGGGDEQFF.